The following is a T cell receptor beta chain sequence with its context. Its antigen is undetermined. CDR1 is MNHEY and CDR2 is SVGAGI in the germline V gene. CDR3 length: 14 amino acids. With 3 bases removed from V and 4 bases from J, the gap between germline ends came to 10 bases. This entry is derived from a study of shared clonotypes between healthy human individuals. Study-wide background: The cohort had two women and three men, ages 18 to 49.

Regarding the study as a whole: Blood was the only sampled material, and tissue repertoires likely differ.

Roughly 300 ng DNA, roughly 27,000 T cell genomes, went into unsorted PBMC replicate PCRs. Method: immunoSEQ multiplex PCR; TCRdb's copy keeps in-frame clones and lacks some. This sample carries approximately 510,000 clones, around 74% of them seen once, and the ten largest clones take approximately 12%. Adult Caucasians living in Nashville, Tennessee made up all of the donors. Sequencing used PBMCs. The TCR was taken from a woman between 40 and 55 years old in good health. Some clones in this sample may be carry-over from other donors' samples. The chain couples TRBV6-5 to TRBJ2-1, with D possibly being TRBD2 (5 bases). Here the CDR3 reads CASSYRGPYNEQFF. Written as DNA, the CDR3 is TGTGCCAGCAGTTATCGCGGGCCATACAATGAGCAGTTCTTC.